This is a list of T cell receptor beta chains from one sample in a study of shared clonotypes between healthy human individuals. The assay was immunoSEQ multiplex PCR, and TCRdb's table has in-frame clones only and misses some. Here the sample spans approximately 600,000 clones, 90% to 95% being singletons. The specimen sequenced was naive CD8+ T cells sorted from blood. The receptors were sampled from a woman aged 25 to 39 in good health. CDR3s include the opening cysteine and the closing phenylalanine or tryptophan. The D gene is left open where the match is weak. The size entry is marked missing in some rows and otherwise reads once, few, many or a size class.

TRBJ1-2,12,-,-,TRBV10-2,CASSKGSDGYTF,TGCGCCAGCAGTAAGGGGTCCGATGGCTACACCTTC
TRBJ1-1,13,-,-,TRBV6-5,CASSYSGDLVAFF,TGTGCCAGCAGTTACTCGGGGGATTTAGTAGCTTTCTTT
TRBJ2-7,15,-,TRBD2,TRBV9,CASSATGTSGNEQYF,TGTGCCAGCAGCGCCACCGGGACTAGCGGGAACGAGCAGTACTTC
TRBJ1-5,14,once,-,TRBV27,CASSRDISNQPQHF,TGTGCCAGCAGTAGAGACATTAGCAATCAGCCCCAGCATTTT
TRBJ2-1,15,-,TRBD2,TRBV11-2,CASSLASGSLAEQFF,TGTGCCAGCAGCTTAGCGAGCGGGAGTTTGGCTGAGCAGTTCTTC
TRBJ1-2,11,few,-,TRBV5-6,CASSLGGVDTF,TGTGCCAGCAGCTTGGGAGGCGTAGACACCTTC
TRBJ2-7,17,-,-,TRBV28,CASSSNSPFSGSYEQYF,TGTGCCAGCAGTTCCAACTCCCCCTTTAGCGGCTCCTACGAGCAGTACTTC
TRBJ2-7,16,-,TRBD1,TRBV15,CATSRVPLGQGEEQYF,TGTGCCACCAGCAGAGTCCCCCTGGGACAGGGGGAAGAGCAGTACTTC
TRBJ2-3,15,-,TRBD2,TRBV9,CASSLAGGPSDTQYF,TGTGCCAGCAGCCTAGCGGGAGGGCCTTCCGATACGCAGTATTTT
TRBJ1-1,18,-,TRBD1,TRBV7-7,CASSWRGQGRLMNTEAFF,TGTGCCAGCAGCTGGAGGGGGCAGGGTCGACTCATGAACACTGAAGCTTTCTTT
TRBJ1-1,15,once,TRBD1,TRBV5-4,CASSVQGGLYTEAFF,TGTGCCAGCAGCGTGCAGGGGGGCCTTTACACTGAAGCTTTCTTT